This T cell receptor (beta chain) was identified in a study of blood T cell repertoires in COVID-19. In the study overall: Sample material is recorded as cDNA or gDNA derived from T cells, B-cell-depleted T cells, or PBMCs.

There are 13 residues in the CDR3. The germline V gene has CDR1 MNHEY and CDR2 SVGAGI. A word on this clone: One end of the junction is discordant with germline, which a read error may explain.

The data were produced by immunoSEQ multiplex PCR, yet TCRdb's version contains in-frame clones alone and is incomplete. The sample has 170,000 or so clones, around 80% seen once; the top ten hold 6.5% to 8%. The chain couples TRBV6-5 to TRBJ2-7; D is unclear. The receptor was isolated from a man between 65 and 85 years old with active or convalescent COVID-19. Sample: peripheral blood. The CDR3 is CANSPRRANEQYF. CDR3 sequence (DNA): TGTGCCAACAGTCCTAGACGCGCGAACGAGCAGTACTTC.